This T cell receptor beta chain was sequenced in a study of T cell responses to AZD1222 COVID-19 vaccine. Study as a whole: Pooling of second doses given at about 4 or about 12 weeks was done. Study observations and caveats: All repertoire sampling was performed exclusively after the peak T cell response. Nearly half of spike-specific TCRs reportedly target variant regions that are unmutated in the B.1.351 and B.1.1.7 variants. Clonal diversity may have been underestimated in mostly white British donors.

Clones were sequenced by immunoSEQ multiplex PCR, and TCRdb holds only the in-frame ones, with some missing. The profile covers 84,000 or so clones, with roughly 90% appearing a single time and about 2.2% taken by the ten largest. On this clone: What it binds is not known.

Trimming removed 5 bases from V and 7 bases from J, with 9 bases in between. The CDR3 has 12 residues. Per germline, CDR1 MDHEN and CDR2 SYDVKM. The sample here was peripheral blood, taken on day 0 of AZD1222 vaccination. The clonotype comes from an adult in good health. The chain carries TRBV28 and TRBJ2-1; D is unresolved. The CDR3 DNA is TGTGCCAGCAGTAAATGGGTGAATGAGCAGTTCTTC. Translating it yields CASSKWVNEQFF.